The 15 T cell receptor beta chains reported below all come from one sample, sequenced in a study of post-analysis software for immune sequencing data. Unique molecular identifiers were built into the TCR beta cDNA libraries. TCRdb redid the calling of the PCR reads with MiXCR, one entry per CDR3 protein. The table lists about 430,000 distinct CDR3 sequences, approximately 39% of them singletons, with 7.6% in the top ten. Study-wide findings and caveats: Roughly five TRBV segments occurring more often in patients than controls included TRBV5-6, TRBV5-1 and TRBV20-1.

Antigen specificity for these receptors is unknown. Sequences were obtained from blood. The receptors come from a girl aged 2 to 10 with multiple sclerosis.

This clonotype was seen a single time. This chain joins TRBV19 and TRBJ2-1; 13 bases match TRBD2. Trimming at V came to 3 bases and at J to 8 bases, leaving 7 bases not matched to a gene. This CDR3 is built from 16 residues. CDR1 and CDR2 (germline): LNHDA, SQIVND (reference sequence). CDR3 bases: TGTGCCAGTAGTATCCGGACTAGCGGGAGAAGGGATGAGCAGTTCTTC. Translating gives CASSIRTSGRRDEQFF.

This clonotype was detected ten times or more. J is TRBJ2-1 and V is TRBV6-1; D gene uncertain. The CDR3 sequence is 12 residues long. CDR1 and CDR2 from the germline V gene are MNHNS and SASEGT. Trimming stripped 7 bases from V and 8 bases from J, with 12 bases between. As DNA, the CDR3 is TGTGCCAGCACTGAGGTTCTCCATGAGCAGTTCTTC. Translating it yields CASTEVLHEQFF.

The chain carries TRBV12-3 or TRBV12-4 and TRBJ1-2, with 9 bases that match TRBD1. The CDR3 is 15 residues long. V shed 6 bases, J shed 6 bases, and the junction held 11 bases outside the gene matches. CDR3 in DNA: TGTGCCAGCAGAGGCGACAGGGGGTTGGTAAATGGCTACACCTTC. It encodes CASRGDRGLVNGYTF.

The V and J genes are TRBV20-1 and TRBJ2-1; perhaps TRBD2 as D (6 bases). The CDR3 is 13 residues long. V was shortened by 7 bases and J by 4 bases, with 14 bases between the two germline ends. Germline CDR1 reads DFQATT; CDR2 reads SNEGSKA (reference sequence). This chain's CDR3 is CSEQWGVYNEQFF. The CDR3 region has the DNA TGCAGTGAACAATGGGGGGTTTACAATGAGCAGTTCTTC.

In its sample, this clonotype was seen a few times. J is TRBJ2-5 and V is TRBV11-2; weak D call: TRBD1 (6 bases). The V end was cut by 8 bases, the J end by 2 bases, with 9 bases between. The CDR3 covers 12 residues. Germline V gives CDR1 SGHAT, CDR2 FQNNGV. CDR3: CASRTEQETQYF. The CDR3 DNA sequence: TGTGCCAGCCGGACAGAGCAAGAGACCCAGTACTTC.

The CDR3 spells CASSSPGLNYGYTF. CDR3 DNA sequence: TGTGCCAGCAGTTCACCGGGCCTTAACTATGGCTACACCTTC. The rearrangement joins TRBV6-5 to TRBJ1-2; no reliable D call. Germline lookup yields CDR1 MNHEY and CDR2 SVGAGI. The CDR3 is 14 amino acids. The V and J ends lost 4 bases and 1 base respectively, with 10 bases between them.

V gene TRBV7-9 combines with J gene TRBJ2-5; D is ambiguous. Germline values: CDR1 SEHNR, CDR2 FQNEAQ (reference sequence). The CDR3 consists of 18 residues. V was shortened by 3 bases and J by 1 base, with 21 bases between the two germline ends. The CDR3 DNA reads TGTGCCAGCAGCTTTCCGGTTGTAGGTTTGGGATTCCAAGAGACCCAGTACTTC. Protein: CASSFPVVGLGFQETQYF.

This clonotype was counted between two and nine times. The chain couples TRBV7-9 to TRBJ1-1; D unresolved. CDR1 is SEHNR and CDR2 is FQNEAQ in the germline V gene (reference sequence). This CDR3 has 13 residues. With 5 bases removed from V and 0 bases from J, the gap between germline ends came to 7 bases. CDR3 region: CASSGSLNTEAFF. The CDR3, as DNA: TGTGCCAGCAGCGGGAGCCTGAACACTGAAGCTTTCTTT.

This clonotype was counted between two and nine times. This sequence joins TRBV2 and TRBJ2-3; no reliable D call. The CDR3 sequence is 14 residues long. Germline V gene sequence: CDR1 SNHLY, CDR2 FYNNEI. V lost 4 bases and J 2 bases, leaving 10 bases between the germline ends. The CDR3 region has the DNA TGTGCCAGCAGTGTGTGGGCGGTCACAGATACGCAGTATTTT. Its translation: CASSVWAVTDTQYF.

CDR3 in DNA: TGTGCCAGCAGTAGACTAGCGGGGGCTCCTCGCTACAATGAGCAGTTCTTC. This codes for CASSRLAGAPRYNEQFF. J is TRBJ2-1 and V is TRBV25-1, with TRBD2 matching 12 bases. The CDR3 has 17 amino acids. J gave up 3 bases and V 5 bases, and 8 bases lay outside the gene matches. CDR1 and CDR2 (germline): MGHDK, SYGVNS.

In its sample, this clonotype was seen once. At one end, the junction sequence differs from germline, possibly due to a read error. This chain links TRBV20-1 with TRBJ2-3, with D maybe TRBD2 (6 bases). The CDR3 extends over 17 amino acids. Germline assignment: CDR1 DFQATT and CDR2 SNEGSKA (reference sequence). CDR3 sequence: CSPSLSAANRGTDTQYF. As DNA, the CDR3 is TGCAGTCCTAGTCTTTCCGCGGCGAATCGGGGGACAGATACGCAGTATTTT.

This chain joins TRBV12-3 or TRBV12-4 and TRBJ1-4; a possible D gene is TRBD1 (5 bases). This CDR3 is built from 22 residues. V lost 7 bases, J lost 8 bases, and 41 bases lay in between. The CDR3 nucleotides are TGTGCCAGCACCCTGGGACTAGCGGGAGTAAAGACCCAGGGTGCTGGCACAGAAAAACTGTTTTTT. Protein product: CASTLGLAGVKTQGAGTEKLFF.

This clonotype appeared a single time. The V and J genes are TRBV28 and TRBJ1-2, with D possibly TRBD1 on 5 matching bases. V shed 5 bases and J shed 6 bases, with 19 bases lying between them. Germline CDR1 and CDR2: MDHEN and SYDVKM. The CDR3 runs to 15 residues. The CDR3 nucleotides are TGTGCCAGCAGTCCCGACAGTCGCAGAGGGGATGGCTACACCTTC. It specifies CASSPDSRRGDGYTF.

The chain links TRBV28 to TRBJ2-1; maybe TRBD2 (5 bases). V lost 5 bases to trimming and J lost 8 bases, with 10 bases between them. CDR3 length: 12 residues. Germline lookup yields CDR1 MDHEN and CDR2 SYDVKM. The CDR3 protein is CASSPDSDEQFF. The CDR3 DNA follows: TGTGCCAGCAGTCCGGACTCTGATGAGCAGTTCTTC.

This clonotype was detected a few times. V usage is TRBV10-3 and J usage is TRBJ2-5; tentatively, D is TRBD1 (6 bases). V was cut by 4 bases and J by 6 bases, with 18 bases left in between. CDR1 ENHRY and CDR2 SYGVKD come from the germline V gene. There are 15 residues in the CDR3. The CDR3 nucleotides are TGTGCCATCAGTGCGGCCAGGGGTGTGATAAAGACCCAGTACTTC. Encoded protein: CAISAARGVIKTQYF.